What follows are 29 T cell receptor beta chains derived from one specimen sequenced in a study of T cell responses to AZD1222 COVID-19 vaccine. This table comes from immunoSEQ multiplex PCR, and its TCRdb copy is limited to in-frame clones, with some not included. In the table there are about 110,000 clones, around 83% of which are singletons. The starting material was peripheral blood, obtained on day 0 of AZD1222 vaccination. Source of these receptors: an adult in good health.

The chain is built from TRBV6-5 and TRBJ2-7, with 8 bases lining up with TRBD1. Looked up from germline, CDR1 is MNHEY and CDR2 is SVGAGI. The CDR3 extends over 16 amino acids. The J segment lost 1 base and the V segment lost 4 bases, leaving 9 bases of the junction unmatched. The CDR3 bases are TGTGCCAGCAGTTTCCTCCACGGACAGGGATCCTACGAGCAGTACTTC. This sequence encodes CASSFLHGQGSYEQYF.

The genes are TRBV24-1 and TRBJ1-2; D ambiguous. The CDR3 runs 13 residues. The V gene's germline CDR1 is KGHDR and CDR2 SFDVKD. V lost 5 bases and J 4 bases, leaving 10 bases between the germline ends. CDR3 sequence reads: CATSALEGYGYTF. CDR3 DNA sequence: TGTGCCACCAGTGCCCTGGAGGGCTATGGCTACACCTTC.

The rearrangement links TRBV30 to TRBJ2-2, with D possibly TRBD2 on 6 matching bases. The length of the CDR3 is 14 residues. The germline V and J ends were trimmed by 0 bases and 8 bases, with 13 bases remaining between them. Germline V gene lookup returns CDR1 GTSNPN and CDR2 SVGIG (reference sequence). CDR3 sequence reads: CAWSVQREAGELFF. In DNA form, the CDR3 reads TGTGCCTGGAGTGTACAAAGGGAGGCAGGGGAGCTGTTTTTT.

The rearrangement uses TRBV6-5 and TRBJ2-1; D not resolved. The CDR3 loop spans 12 amino acids. V dropped 8 bases and J dropped 8 bases, with 13 bases sitting between them. Looked up from germline, CDR1 is MNHEY and CDR2 is SVGAGI. CDR3 sequence reads: CASRTGGDEQFF. The CDR3, as DNA: TGTGCCAGCCGTACCGGTGGGGATGAGCAGTTCTTC.

The chain couples TRBV5-1 to TRBJ1-1, with D unclear. The length of the CDR3 is 14 residues. The germline gives CDR1 SGHRS, CDR2 YFSETQ. V was trimmed by 0 bases and J by 4 bases, leaving 10 bases between them. CDR3 residues: CASSLDRRPTEAFF. CDR3 DNA: TGCGCCAGCAGCTTGGATCGGAGGCCCACTGAAGCTTTCTTT.

The chain uses TRBV19 and TRBJ1-2, with 7 bases lining up with TRBD1. The V gene's germline CDR1 is LNHDA and CDR2 SQIVND (reference sequence). The ends lost 6 bases at V and 2 bases at J; junction bases unmatched: 9. This CDR3 is 15 amino acids long. The CDR3 here is CASRDYLRGNYGYTF. Here the CDR3 DNA reads TGTGCCAGTAGGGACTACCTCAGGGGGAACTATGGCTACACCTTC.

On this clone: The same CDR3 is also encoded by other DNA sequences in this sample. The chain links TRBV4-2 to TRBJ2-2; D might be TRBD2 (6 bases). Germline V CDR1 and CDR2: LGHNA, YNFKEQ. V lost 0 bases and J 6 bases, leaving 11 bases between the germline ends. This CDR3 has 15 residues. CDR3 sequence: CASSQDGLRSGELFF. The CDR3 DNA follows: TGTGCCAGCAGCCAAGATGGACTACGATCCGGGGAGCTGTTTTTT.

V and J are TRBV6-2 or TRBV6-3 and TRBJ1-1; D is possibly TRBD1 (6 bases). V was clipped by 4 bases and J by 2 bases, with 11 bases between them. Germline V lookup: CDR1 MNHEY, CDR2 SVGEGT. This CDR3 has 14 residues. The CDR3 loop is CASSFDRTNTEAFF. CDR3 nucleotides: TGTGCCAGCAGTTTCGACAGGACTAACACTGAAGCTTTCTTT.

V is TRBV15 and J is TRBJ1-5, with a possible D match to TRBD1 (5 bases). CDR3 length equals 16 residues. Trimming took 4 bases from V and 0 from J, leaving 13 bases between them. CDR1 is LNHNV, CDR2 YYDKDF, per germline (reference sequence). CDR3 in amino acids: CATSTGTAYSNQPQHF. The CDR3 DNA reads as TGTGCCACCAGCACCGGGACCGCCTATAGCAATCAGCCCCAGCATTTT. The full variable domain, completed using reference TRBV15 and TRBJ1-5, is DAMVIQNPRYQVTQFGKPVTLSCSQTLNHNVMYWYQQKSSQAPKLLFHYYDKDFNNEADTPDNFQSRRPNTSFCFLDIRSPGLGDTAMYLCATSTGTAYSNQPQHFGDGTRLSIL.

The chain is built from TRBV6-5 and TRBJ1-4, with D possibly matching TRBD1 (5 bases). Germline CDR1 reads MNHEY; CDR2 reads SVGAGI. The CDR3 extends over 14 amino acids. Trimming shortened V by 6 bases and J by 7 bases, and 15 bases separated the two germline ends. CDR3 amino acids: CASRGELESEKLFF. The CDR3 DNA follows: TGTGCCAGCAGGGGGGAACTCGAGAGTGAAAAACTGTTTTTT.

V gene TRBV11-1 combines with J gene TRBJ1-1; D may be TRBD1 (5 bases). CDR1 and CDR2 (germline): SGHAT, FQDESV (reference sequence). This CDR3 region has 14 residues. Between the trimmed V and J ends, which lost 5 bases and 5 bases, there was a span of 15 bases. CDR3 amino acids: CASSRDQGLTEAFF. The CDR3 region has the DNA TGTGCCAGCAGCCGCGATCAGGGCTTAACTGAAGCTTTCTTT. Full variable domain (remainder filled in from reference TRBV11-1 and TRBJ1-1): EAEVAQSPRYKITEKSQAVAFWCDPISGHATLYWYRQILGQGPELLVQFQDESVVDDSQLPKDRFSAERLKGVDSTLKIQPAELGDSAMYLCASSRDQGLTEAFFGQGTRLTVV.

This clone was counted a single time. The rearrangement joins TRBV27 to TRBJ2-5; TRBD1 might be the D (5 bases). This CDR3 spans 14 amino acids. The V gene's germline CDR1 is MNHEY and CDR2 SMNVEV (reference sequence). Trimming shortened V by 8 bases and J by 5 bases, and 18 bases separated the two germline ends. CDR3 protein: CASRWGAGLETQYF. The CDR3 DNA sequence: TGTGCCAGCCGATGGGGCGCAGGGCTCGAGACCCAGTACTTC.

This chain links TRBV6-5 with TRBJ1-3; TRBD1 is a possible D gene (5 bases). Germline assignment: CDR1 MNHEY and CDR2 SVGAGI. V lost 10 bases to trimming and J lost 0 bases, with 13 bases between them. The CDR3 sequence is 14 residues long. The DNA of the CDR3 is TGTGCCACGAGGGGAGCCAACTCTGGAAACACCATATATTTT. As protein: CATRGANSGNTIYF.

The chain joins TRBV10-3 to TRBJ1-6; D is unresolved. Trimming shortened V by 2 bases and J by 5 bases, and 10 bases separated the two germline ends. The CDR3 has 15 residues. The V gene's germline CDR1 is ENHRY and CDR2 SYGVKD. The CDR3 spells CAISEARVDNSPLHF. DNA for the CDR3: TGTGCCATCAGTGAGGCGAGGGTTGATAATTCACCCCTCCACTTT.

This clone was observed a single time. The rearrangement uses TRBV5-1 and TRBJ1-1; the D gene is possibly TRBD1 (5 bases). The germline V gene encodes CDR1 SGHRS and CDR2 YFSETQ. The CDR3 totals 15 residues. Trimming took 2 bases from V and 0 from J, leaving 11 bases between them. CDR3 bases: TGCGCCAGCAGCTTTCAGGGTGCTATGAACACTGAAGCTTTCTTT. Its translation: CASSFQGAMNTEAFF.

V and J are TRBV27 and TRBJ1-5; perhaps TRBD1 as D (5 bases). Trimming shortened V by 2 bases and J by 2 bases, and 10 bases separated the two germline ends. CDR3 length: 15 amino acids. The germline V gene has CDR1 MNHEY and CDR2 SMNVEV (reference sequence). The CDR3 reads CASSLTEQGNQPQHF. The CDR3 nucleotides read TGTGCCAGCAGTTTAACCGAACAGGGCAATCAGCCCCAGCATTTT.

This clone was picked up one time. The genes are TRBV28 and TRBJ2-7; maybe TRBD1 (5 bases). Germline CDR1 MDHEN, CDR2 SYDVKM. Deletions cut 4 bases from V and 4 bases from J, with 17 bases between. The CDR3 is 15 amino acids. The CDR3 is CASSSYPLDRYEQYF. In DNA form, the CDR3 reads TGTGCCAGCAGTTCATACCCCCTCGACAGATACGAGCAGTACTTC.

This chain joins TRBV6-5 and TRBJ2-1; 7 nucleotides agree with TRBD1. Trimming took 6 bases from V and 8 from J; bases not matched to a gene: 7. The CDR3 covers 13 residues. CDR1 and CDR2 from the germline V gene are MNHEY and SVGAGI. The CDR3 DNA follows: TGTGCCAGCAGAGACACAGGGGACGATGAGCAGTTCTTC. Amino acid sequence: CASRDTGDDEQFF.

Written as DNA, the CDR3 is TGTGCCAGCAGCACTAGTATTTTGGAGACCCAGTACTTC. As protein: CASSTSILETQYF. The genes are TRBV7-8 and TRBJ2-5; weak D call: TRBD2 (5 bases). Germline assignment: CDR1 SGHVS and CDR2 FQNEAQ. V lost 5 bases and J 5 bases, leaving 12 bases between the germline ends. The CDR3 has 13 residues. Combining the CDR3 with reference TRBV7-8 and TRBJ2-5 gives the whole variable domain GAGVSQSPRYKVAKRGQDVALRCDPISGHVSLFWYQQALGQGPEFLTYFQNEAQLDKSGLPSDRFFAERPEGSVSTLKIQRTQQEDSAVYLCASSTSILETQYFGPGTRLLVL.

The rearrangement joins TRBV28 to TRBJ1-4; D remains ambiguous. Germline lookup yields CDR1 MDHEN and CDR2 SYDVKM. Trimming shortened V by 5 bases and J by 9 bases, and 7 bases separated the two germline ends. The CDR3 extends over 11 amino acids. CDR3 sequence (DNA): TGTGCCAGCAGTGTACCCAAAAAACTGTTTTTT. It is translated as CASSVPKKLFF.

The chain recombines TRBV28 with TRBJ2-3; possibly TRBD1 for D (5 bases). Per the germline V gene, CDR1 is MDHEN and CDR2 is SYDVKM. Deletions cut 5 bases from V and 11 bases from J, with 14 bases between. CDR3 size: 12 residues. The CDR3 is CASSRKGYGQYF. CDR3 sequence (DNA): TGTGCCAGCAGTCGGAAGGGGTATGGGCAGTATTTT.

The chain has TRBV28 and TRBJ1-5; no firm D call. CDR1 and CDR2 from the germline V gene are MDHEN and SYDVKM. V dropped 3 bases and J dropped 5 bases, with 8 bases sitting between them. The CDR3 runs 13 residues. In DNA, the CDR3 is TGTGCCAGCAGTTTGGACGGACATCAGCCCCAGCATTTT. Translation gives CASSLDGHQPQHF.

Only one count was recorded for this clone. V is TRBV5-3 and J is TRBJ1-4; tentatively, D is TRBD1 (5 bases). TRBV5-3 counts as an open reading frame of uncertain function. V was clipped by 0 bases and J by 4 bases, with 25 bases between them. This CDR3 contains 20 residues. CDR3 protein: CARSLAHLLRKGPVNEKLFF. The DNA of the CDR3 is TGTGCCAGAAGCTTGGCCCACCTACTTCGGAAGGGGCCGGTTAATGAAAAACTGTTTTTT.

This rearrangement joins TRBV27 to TRBJ2-2; 10 bases are a match to TRBD1. V lost 2 bases to trimming and J lost 3 bases; unmatched junction nucleotides: 0. CDR3 length: 15 amino acids. Germline V CDR1 and CDR2: MNHEY, SMNVEV (reference sequence). CDR3 in amino acids: CASSLGTGDTGELFF. The CDR3 DNA reads TGTGCCAGCAGTTTAGGGACAGGGGACACCGGGGAGCTGTTTTTT.

The rearrangement joins TRBV10-3 to TRBJ2-7; 11 nucleotides agree with TRBD1. The CDR3 extends over 14 amino acids. Per the germline V gene, CDR1 is ENHRY and CDR2 is SYGVKD. The junction had 2 bases not matched to a gene; V was cut back by 5 bases and J by 2 bases. This chain's CDR3 is CAISPGQGAYEQYF. The CDR3 DNA reads TGTGCCATCAGTCCGGGACAGGGGGCCTACGAGCAGTACTTC.

CDR3 in amino acids: CASSWEGASNQPQHF. The CDR3 DNA is TGTGCCAGTAGTTGGGAGGGGGCTAGCAATCAGCCCCAGCATTTT. The chain links TRBV19 to TRBJ1-5; TRBD1 agrees at 7 bases. The CDR3 is 15 residues long. Germline V gene sequence: CDR1 LNHDA, CDR2 SQIVND (reference sequence). V lost 5 bases and J lost 0; bases outside the gene matches: 4.

The V and J genes are TRBV28 and TRBJ1-2, with 8 bases fitting TRBD1. V lost 8 bases to trimming and J lost 4 bases; unmatched junction nucleotides: 0. The germline V gene has CDR1 MDHEN and CDR2 SYDVKM. This CDR3 region has 11 residues. The CDR3 DNA sequence: TGTGCCAGCGGACAGGGCTATGGCTACACCTTC. It yields the protein CASGQGYGYTF.

This chain uses TRBV6-1 with TRBJ1-3; D is perhaps TRBD1 (5 bases). Germline CDR1 MNHNS, CDR2 SASEGT. The CDR3 covers 16 residues. V gave up 2 bases and J gave up 2 bases, with 13 bases separating them. The CDR3 region has the DNA TGTGCCAGCAGTGAAAGGCAGGGTGGACCTGGAAACACCATATATTTT. Amino acid sequence: CASSERQGGPGNTIYF.

CDR3 DNA: TGCGCCAGCAGCTTGGGGACAGGGGTAATCGAGCAGTACTTC. This codes for CASSLGTGVIEQYF. J is TRBJ2-7 and V is TRBV5-1, with TRBD1 identical over 9 bases. J gave up 6 bases and V 0 bases, and 4 bases lay outside the gene matches. CDR1 and CDR2 (germline): SGHRS, YFSETQ. CDR3 length: 14 amino acids.